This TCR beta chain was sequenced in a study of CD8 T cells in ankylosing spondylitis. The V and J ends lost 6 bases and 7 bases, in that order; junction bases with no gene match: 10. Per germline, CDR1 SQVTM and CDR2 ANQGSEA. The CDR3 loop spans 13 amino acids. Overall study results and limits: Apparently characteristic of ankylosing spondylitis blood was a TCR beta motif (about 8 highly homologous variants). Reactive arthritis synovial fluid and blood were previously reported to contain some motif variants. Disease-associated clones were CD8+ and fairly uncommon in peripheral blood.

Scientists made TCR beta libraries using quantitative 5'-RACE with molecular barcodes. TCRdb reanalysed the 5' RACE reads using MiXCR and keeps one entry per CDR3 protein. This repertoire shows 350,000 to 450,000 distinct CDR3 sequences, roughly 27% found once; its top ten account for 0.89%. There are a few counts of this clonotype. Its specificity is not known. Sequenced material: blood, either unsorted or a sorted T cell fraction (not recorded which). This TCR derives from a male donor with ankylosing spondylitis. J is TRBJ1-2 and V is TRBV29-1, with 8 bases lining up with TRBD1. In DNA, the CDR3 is TGCAGCGTATCAGGGGGCTATTTGTTTGGCTACACCTTC. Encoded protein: CSVSGGYLFGYTF.